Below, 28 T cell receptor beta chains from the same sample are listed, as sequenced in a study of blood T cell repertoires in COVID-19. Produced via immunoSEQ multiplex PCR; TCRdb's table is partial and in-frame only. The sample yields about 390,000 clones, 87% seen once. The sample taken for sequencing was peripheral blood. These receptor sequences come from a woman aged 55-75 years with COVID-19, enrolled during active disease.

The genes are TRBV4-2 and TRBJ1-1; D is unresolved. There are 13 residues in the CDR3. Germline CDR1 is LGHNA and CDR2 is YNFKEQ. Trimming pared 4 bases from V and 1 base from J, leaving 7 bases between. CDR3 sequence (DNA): TGTGCCAGCAGCCCCCCCCGGAACACTGAAGCTTTCTTT. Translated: CASSPPRNTEAFF.

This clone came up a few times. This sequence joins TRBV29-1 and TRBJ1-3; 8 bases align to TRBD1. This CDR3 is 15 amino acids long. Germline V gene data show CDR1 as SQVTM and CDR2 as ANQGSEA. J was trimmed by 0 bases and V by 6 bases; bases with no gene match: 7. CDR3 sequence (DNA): TGCAGCGTGACTACAGGGGGAATCTCTGGAAACACCATATATTTT. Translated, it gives CSVTTGGISGNTIYF.

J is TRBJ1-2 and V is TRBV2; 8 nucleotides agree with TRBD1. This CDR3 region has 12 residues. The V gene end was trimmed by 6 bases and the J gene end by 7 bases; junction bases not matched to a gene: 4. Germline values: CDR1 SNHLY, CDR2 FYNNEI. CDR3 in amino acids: CASRTTGGGYTF. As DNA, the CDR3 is TGTGCCAGCAGAACAACAGGGGGTGGCTACACCTTC.

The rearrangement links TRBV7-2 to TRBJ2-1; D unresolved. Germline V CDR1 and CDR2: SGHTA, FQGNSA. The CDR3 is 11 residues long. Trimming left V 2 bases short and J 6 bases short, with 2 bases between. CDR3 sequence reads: CASSLLNEQFF. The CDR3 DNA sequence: TGTGCCAGCAGCTTACTCAATGAGCAGTTCTTC.

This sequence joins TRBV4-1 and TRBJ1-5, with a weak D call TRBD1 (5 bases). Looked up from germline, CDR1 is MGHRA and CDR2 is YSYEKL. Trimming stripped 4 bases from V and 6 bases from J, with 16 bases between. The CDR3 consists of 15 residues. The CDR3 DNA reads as TGCGCCAGCAGCCGGGACCTGGGAGGGCCTCAGCCCCAGCATTTT. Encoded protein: CASSRDLGGPQPQHF.

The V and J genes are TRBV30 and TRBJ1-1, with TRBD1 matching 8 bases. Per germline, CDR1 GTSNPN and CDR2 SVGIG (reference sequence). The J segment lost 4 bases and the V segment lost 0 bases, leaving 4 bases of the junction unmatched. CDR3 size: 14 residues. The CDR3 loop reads CAWSVGQGSTEAFF. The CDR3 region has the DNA TGTGCCTGGAGTGTAGGACAGGGTAGCACTGAAGCTTTCTTT.

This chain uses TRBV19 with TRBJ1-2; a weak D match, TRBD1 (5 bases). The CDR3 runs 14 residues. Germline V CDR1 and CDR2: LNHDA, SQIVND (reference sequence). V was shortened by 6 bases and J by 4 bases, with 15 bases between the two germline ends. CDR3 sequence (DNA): TGTGCCAGTAGCCTCCCGGGGGTCAGCTATGGCTACACCTTC. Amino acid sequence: CASSLPGVSYGYTF.

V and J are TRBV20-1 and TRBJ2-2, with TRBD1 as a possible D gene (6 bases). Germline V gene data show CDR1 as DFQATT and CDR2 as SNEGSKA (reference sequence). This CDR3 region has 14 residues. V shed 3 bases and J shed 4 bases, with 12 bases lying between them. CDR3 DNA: TGCAGTGCTAGTCGAGGGGGAGCCACCGGGGAGCTGTTTTTT. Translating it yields CSASRGGATGELFF.

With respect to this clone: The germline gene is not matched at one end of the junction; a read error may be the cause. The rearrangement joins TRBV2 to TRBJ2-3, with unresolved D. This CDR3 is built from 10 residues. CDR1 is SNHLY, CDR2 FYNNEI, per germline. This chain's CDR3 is CASSEAPAHF. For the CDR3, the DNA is TGTGCCAGCAGTGAAGCCCCAGCGCATTTT. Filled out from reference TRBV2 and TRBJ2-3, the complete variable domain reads EPEVTQTPSHQVTQMGQEVILRCVPISNHLYFYWYRQILGQKVEFLVSFYNNEISEKSEIFDDQFSVERPDGSNFTLKIRSTKLEDSAMYFCASSEAPAHFGPGTRLTVL.

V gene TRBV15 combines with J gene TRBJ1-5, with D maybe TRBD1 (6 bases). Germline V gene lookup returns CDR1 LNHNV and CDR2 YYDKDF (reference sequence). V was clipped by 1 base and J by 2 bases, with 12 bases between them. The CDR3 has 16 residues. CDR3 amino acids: CATSRGGRGGNQPQHF. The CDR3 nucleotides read TGTGCCACCAGCAGAGGGGGCAGGGGAGGCAATCAGCCCCAGCATTTT.

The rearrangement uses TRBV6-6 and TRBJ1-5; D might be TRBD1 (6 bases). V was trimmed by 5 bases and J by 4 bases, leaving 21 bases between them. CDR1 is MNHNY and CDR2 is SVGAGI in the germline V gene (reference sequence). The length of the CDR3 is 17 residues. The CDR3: CASSLSAGQLWNQPQHF. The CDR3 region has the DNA TGTGCCAGCAGTCTCTCTGCCGGACAGTTGTGGAATCAGCCCCAGCATTTT.

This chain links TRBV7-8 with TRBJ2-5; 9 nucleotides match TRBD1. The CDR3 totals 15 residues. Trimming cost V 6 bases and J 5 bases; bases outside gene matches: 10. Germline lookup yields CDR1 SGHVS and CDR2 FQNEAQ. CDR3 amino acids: CASRIAGQGRETQYF. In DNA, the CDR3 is TGTGCCAGCAGAATAGCCGGACAGGGGAGGGAGACCCAGTACTTC.

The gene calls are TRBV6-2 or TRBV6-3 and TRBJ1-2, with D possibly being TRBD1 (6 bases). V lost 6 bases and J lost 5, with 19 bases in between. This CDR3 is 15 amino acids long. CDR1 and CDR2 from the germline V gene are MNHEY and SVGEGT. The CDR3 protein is CASSDRLSEEYGYTF. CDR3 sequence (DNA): TGTGCCAGCAGCGACAGGTTATCAGAGGAGTATGGCTACACCTTC.

The CDR3 sequence: CASSPGGSTEAFF. CDR3 in DNA: TGTGCCAGCTCACCCGGCGGCAGCACTGAAGCTTTCTTT. The chain couples TRBV18 to TRBJ1-1; D gene uncertain. CDR1 is KGHSH, CDR2 LQKENI, per germline. V gave up 3 bases and J gave up 4 bases, with 9 bases separating them. The CDR3 length is 13 residues.

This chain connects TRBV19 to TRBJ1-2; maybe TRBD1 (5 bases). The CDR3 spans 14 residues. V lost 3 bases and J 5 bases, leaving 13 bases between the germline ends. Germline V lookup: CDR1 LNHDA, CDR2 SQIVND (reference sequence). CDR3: CASSIFSDMYGYTF. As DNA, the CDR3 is TGTGCCAGTAGTATTTTCTCGGACATGTATGGCTACACCTTC.

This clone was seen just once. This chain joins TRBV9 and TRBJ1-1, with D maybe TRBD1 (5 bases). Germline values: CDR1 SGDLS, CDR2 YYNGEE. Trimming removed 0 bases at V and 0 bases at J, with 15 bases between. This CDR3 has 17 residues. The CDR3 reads CASSVDPRKGMNTEAFF. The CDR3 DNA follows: TGTGCCAGCAGCGTAGATCCAAGAAAGGGGATGAACACTGAAGCTTTCTTT.

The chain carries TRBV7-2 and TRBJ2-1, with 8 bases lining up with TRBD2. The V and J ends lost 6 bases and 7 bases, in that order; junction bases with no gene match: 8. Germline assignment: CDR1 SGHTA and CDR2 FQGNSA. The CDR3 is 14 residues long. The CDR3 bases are TGTGCCAGCAGTCCTGGCGGGGGGACGAATGAGCAGTTCTTC. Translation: CASSPGGGTNEQFF.

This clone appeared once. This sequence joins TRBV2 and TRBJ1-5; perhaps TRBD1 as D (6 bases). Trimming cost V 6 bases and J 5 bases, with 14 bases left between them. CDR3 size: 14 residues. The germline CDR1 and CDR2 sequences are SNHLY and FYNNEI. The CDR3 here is CASSADRLDQPQHF. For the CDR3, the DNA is TGTGCCAGCAGCGCTGACAGGCTAGATCAGCCCCAGCATTTT.

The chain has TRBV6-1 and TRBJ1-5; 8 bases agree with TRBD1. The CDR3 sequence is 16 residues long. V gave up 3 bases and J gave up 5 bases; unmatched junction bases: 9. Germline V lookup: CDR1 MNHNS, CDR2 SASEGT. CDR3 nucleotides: TGTGCCAGCAGTGACAGGGGGCCTTATGATTATCAGCCCCAGCATTTT. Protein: CASSDRGPYDYQPQHF.

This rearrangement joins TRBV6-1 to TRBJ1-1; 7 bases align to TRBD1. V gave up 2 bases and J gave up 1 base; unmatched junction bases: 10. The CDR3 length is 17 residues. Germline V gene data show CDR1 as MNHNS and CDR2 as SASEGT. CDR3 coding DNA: TGTGCCAGCAGTGAACGGGGACAGACGAGAACGAACACTGAAGCTTTCTTT. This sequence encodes CASSERGQTRTNTEAFF.

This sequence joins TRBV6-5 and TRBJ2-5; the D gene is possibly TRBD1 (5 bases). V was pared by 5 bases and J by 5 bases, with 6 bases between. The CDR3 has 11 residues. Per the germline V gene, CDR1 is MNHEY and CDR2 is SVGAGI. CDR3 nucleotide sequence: TGTGCCAGCAGTAGGGGTGAGACCCAGTACTTC. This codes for CASSRGETQYF.

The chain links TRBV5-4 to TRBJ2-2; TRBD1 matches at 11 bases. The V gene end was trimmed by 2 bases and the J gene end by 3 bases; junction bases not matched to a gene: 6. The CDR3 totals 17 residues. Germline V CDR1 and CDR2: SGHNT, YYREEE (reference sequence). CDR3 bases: TGTGCCAGCAGCTTTGAGGGACAGGGGGGGTACACCGGGGAGCTGTTTTTT. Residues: CASSFEGQGGYTGELFF.

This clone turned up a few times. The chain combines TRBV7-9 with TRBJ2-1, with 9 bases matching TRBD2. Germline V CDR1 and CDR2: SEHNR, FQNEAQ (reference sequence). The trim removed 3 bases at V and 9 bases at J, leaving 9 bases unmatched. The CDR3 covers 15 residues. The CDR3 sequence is CASSFNSGGGSEQFF. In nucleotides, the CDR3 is TGTGCCAGCAGCTTTAATAGCGGGGGAGGTAGTGAGCAGTTCTTC. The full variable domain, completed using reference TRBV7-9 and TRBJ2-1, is DTGVSQNPRHKITKRGQNVTFRCDPISEHNRLYWYRQTLGQGPEFLTYFQNEAQLEKSRLLSDRFSAERPKGSFSTLEIQRTEQGDSAMYLCASSFNSGGGSEQFFGPGTRLTVL.

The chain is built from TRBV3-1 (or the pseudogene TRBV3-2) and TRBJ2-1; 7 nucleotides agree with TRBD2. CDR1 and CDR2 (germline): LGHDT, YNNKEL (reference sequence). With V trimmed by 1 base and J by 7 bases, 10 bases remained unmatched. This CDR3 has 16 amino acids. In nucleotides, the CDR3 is TGTGCCAGCAGCCAAGGATGGGGCGGGGGTAGAAATGAGCAGTTCTTC. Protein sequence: CASSQGWGGGRNEQFF.

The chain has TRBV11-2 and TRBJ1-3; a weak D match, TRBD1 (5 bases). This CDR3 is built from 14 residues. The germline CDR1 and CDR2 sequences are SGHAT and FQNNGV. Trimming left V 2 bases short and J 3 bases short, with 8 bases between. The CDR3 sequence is CASSLQGGGNTIYF. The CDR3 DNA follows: TGTGCCAGCAGCTTACAGGGAGGTGGAAACACCATATATTTT.

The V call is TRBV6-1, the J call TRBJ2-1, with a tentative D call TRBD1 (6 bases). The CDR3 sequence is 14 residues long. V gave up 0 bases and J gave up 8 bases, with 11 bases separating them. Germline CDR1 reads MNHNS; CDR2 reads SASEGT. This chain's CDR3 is CASSEAWTDYEQFF. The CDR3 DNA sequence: TGTGCCAGCAGTGAAGCTTGGACAGACTATGAGCAGTTCTTC.

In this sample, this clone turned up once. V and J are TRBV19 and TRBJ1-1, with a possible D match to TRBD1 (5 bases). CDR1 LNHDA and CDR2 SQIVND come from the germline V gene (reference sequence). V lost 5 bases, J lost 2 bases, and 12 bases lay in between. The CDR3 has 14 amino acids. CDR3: CASSAGRFNTEAFF. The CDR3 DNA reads TGTGCCAGTAGTGCGGGACGGTTCAACACTGAAGCTTTCTTT.

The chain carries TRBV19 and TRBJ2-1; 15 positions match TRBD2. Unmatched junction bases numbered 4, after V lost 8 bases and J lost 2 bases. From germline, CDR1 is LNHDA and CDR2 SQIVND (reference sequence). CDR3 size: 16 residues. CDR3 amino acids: CASSRTSGGAYNEQFF. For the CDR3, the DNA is TGTGCCAGTTCCCGGACTAGCGGGGGGGCCTACAATGAGCAGTTCTTC. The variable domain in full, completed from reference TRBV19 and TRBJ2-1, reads DGGITQSPKYLFRKEGQNVTLSCEQNLNHDAMYWYRQDPGQGLRLIYYSQIVNDFQKGDIAEGYSVSREKKESFPLTVTSAQKNPTAFYLCASSRTSGGAYNEQFFGPGTRLTVL.